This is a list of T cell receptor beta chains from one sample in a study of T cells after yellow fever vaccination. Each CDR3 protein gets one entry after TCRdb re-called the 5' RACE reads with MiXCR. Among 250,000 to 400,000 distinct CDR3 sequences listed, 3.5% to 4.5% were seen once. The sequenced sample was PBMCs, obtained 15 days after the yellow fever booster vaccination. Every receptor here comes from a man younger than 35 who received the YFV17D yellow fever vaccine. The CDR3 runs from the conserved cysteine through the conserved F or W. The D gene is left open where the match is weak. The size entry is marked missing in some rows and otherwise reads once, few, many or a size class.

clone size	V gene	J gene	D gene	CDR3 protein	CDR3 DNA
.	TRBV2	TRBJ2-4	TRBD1	CASMVGTGFGKNIQYF	TGTGCCAGCATGGTCGGGACAGGGTTCGGCAAAAACATTCAGTACTTC
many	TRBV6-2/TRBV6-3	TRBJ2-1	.	CASSGRGASSYNEQFF	TGTGCCAGCAGTGGGAGGGGGGCGAGCTCCTACAATGAGCAGTTCTTC
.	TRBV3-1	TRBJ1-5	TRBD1	CASSLHRDRSNQPQHF	TGTGCCAGCAGCCTTCACCGGGACAGGAGCAATCAGCCCCAGCATTTT
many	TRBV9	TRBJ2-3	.	CASSVGRVLISSTDTQYF	TGTGCCAGCAGCGTAGGCCGGGTCCTAATATCTAGCACAGATACGCAGTATTTT
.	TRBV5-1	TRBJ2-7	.	CASSLEGVSYEQYF	TGCGCCAGCAGCTTGGAAGGGGTCTCCTACGAGCAGTACTTC
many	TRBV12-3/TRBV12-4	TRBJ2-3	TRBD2	CAAAQRGVKDTQYF	TGTGCCGCCGCCCAGCGGGGGGTCAAAGATACGCAGTATTTT
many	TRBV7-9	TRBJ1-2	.	CASALVRDYGYTF	TGTGCCAGCGCGTTAGTGCGGGACTATGGCTACACCTTC
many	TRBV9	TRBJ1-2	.	CASSAQGYGYTF	TGTGCCAGCAGCGCACAGGGCTATGGCTACACCTTC
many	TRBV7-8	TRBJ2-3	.	CASSPSQLGTDTQYF	TGTGCCAGCAGCCCCTCCCAATTGGGCACAGATACGCAGTATTTT
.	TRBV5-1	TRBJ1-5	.	CASREGNNQPQHF	TGCGCCAGCAGGGAGGGGAACAATCAGCCCCAGCATTTT
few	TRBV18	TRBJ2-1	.	CASSPPLGGSSSYNEQFF	TGTGCCAGCTCACCCCCACTTGGCGGCAGTAGCTCCTACAATGAGCAGTTCTTC
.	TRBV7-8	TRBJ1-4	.	CASSWPGGTEKLFF	TGTGCCAGCAGCTGGCCGGGTGGAACGGAAAAACTGTTTTTT
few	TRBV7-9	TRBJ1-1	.	CASSLGGGVTEAFF	TGTGCCAGCAGCTTGGGGGGAGGGGTCACTGAAGCTTTCTTT
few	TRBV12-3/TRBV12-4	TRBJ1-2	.	CASSLEENYGYTF	TGTGCCAGCAGTTTAGAGGAAAACTATGGCTACACCTTC
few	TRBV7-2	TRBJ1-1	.	CASSSIVSNPEAFF	TGTGCCAGCAGCTCCATTGTTTCGAATCCTGAAGCTTTCTTT
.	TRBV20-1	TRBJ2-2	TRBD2	CSARAGGASGELFF	TGCAGTGCTAGAGCCGGGGGGGCCTCCGGGGAGCTGTTTTTT
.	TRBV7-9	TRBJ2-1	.	CASSLPWGDNEQFF	TGTGCCAGCAGCTTACCCTGGGGGGACAATGAGCAGTTCTTC
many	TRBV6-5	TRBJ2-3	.	CASSYFSTDTQYF	TGTGCCAGCAGTTACTTCTCGACAGATACGCAGTATTTT
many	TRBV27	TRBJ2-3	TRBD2	CASSSTGTSGGGKQYF	TGTGCCAGCAGTTCTACCGGGACTAGCGGGGGAGGGAAGCAGTATTTT
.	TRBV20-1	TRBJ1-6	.	CSARSSGGSYNSPLHF	TGCAGTGCTAGAAGTAGTGGGGGCTCCTATAATTCACCCCTCCACTTT
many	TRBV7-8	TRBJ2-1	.	CASSMGINEQFF	TGTGCCAGCAGCATGGGGATCAATGAGCAGTTCTTC
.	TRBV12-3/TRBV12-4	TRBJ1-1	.	CASIPGIGAGTEAFF	TGTGCCAGCATCCCCGGGATAGGGGCGGGTACTGAAGCTTTCTTT
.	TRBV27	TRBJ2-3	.	CASSRQPDGFTDTQYF	TGTGCCAGCAGCCGACAACCGGACGGCTTCACAGATACGCAGTATTTT
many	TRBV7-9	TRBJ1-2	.	CASSSGPHYGYTF	TGTGCCAGCAGCTCCGGGCCCCACTATGGCTACACCTTC
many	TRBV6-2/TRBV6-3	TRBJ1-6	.	CASSSTPSSPLHF	TGTGCCAGCAGCAGTACACCAAGCTCACCCCTCCACTTT
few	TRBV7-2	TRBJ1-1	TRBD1	CASSLVWTGATEAFF	TGTGCCAGCAGCTTAGTATGGACAGGGGCAACTGAAGCTTTCTTT
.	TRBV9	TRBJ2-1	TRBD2	CASSVVGLAGEQFF	TGTGCCAGCAGCGTAGTGGGACTAGCGGGAGAGCAGTTCTTC
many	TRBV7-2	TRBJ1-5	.	CASSLVEGDQPQHF	TGTGCCAGCAGCTTAGTTGAGGGGGATCAGCCCCAGCATTTT
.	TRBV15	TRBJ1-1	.	CATSRDAGMNTEAFF	TGTGCCACCAGCAGAGATGCTGGGATGAACACTGAAGCTTTCTTT
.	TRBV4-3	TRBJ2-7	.	CASSQGTGMGYEQYF	TGCGCCAGCAGCCAAGGCACGGGAATGGGGTACGAGCAGTACTTC
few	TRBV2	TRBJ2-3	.	CASSEASGGVTGPTDTQYF	TGTGCCAGCAGTGAAGCCTCAGGCGGGGTGACAGGGCCAACAGATACGCAGTATTTT
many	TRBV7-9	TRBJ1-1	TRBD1	CASSSQGAAGAEAFF	TGTGCCAGCAGCTCACAGGGGGCCGCGGGCGCTGAAGCTTTCTTT
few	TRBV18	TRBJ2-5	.	CASSPYGLKETQYF	TGTGCCAGCTCACCATATGGACTGAAAGAGACCCAGTACTTC
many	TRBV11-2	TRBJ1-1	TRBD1	CASSRDRAEAFF	TGTGCCAGCAGCCGTGACAGGGCCGAAGCTTTCTTT
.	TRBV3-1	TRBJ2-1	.	CASSTRGQIFF	TGTGCCAGCAGCACCCGGGGACAAATATTCTTC
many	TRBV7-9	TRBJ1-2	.	CASSLVGDGYTF	TGTGCCAGCAGCTTAGTTGGGGATGGCTACACCTTC
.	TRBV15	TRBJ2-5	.	CATRGVWSNQETQYF	TGTGCCACCAGGGGGGTTTGGTCGAACCAAGAGACCCAGTACTTC
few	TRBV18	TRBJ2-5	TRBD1	CASSEGQAQETQYF	TGTGCCAGCTCAGAGGGACAGGCCCAAGAGACCCAGTACTTC
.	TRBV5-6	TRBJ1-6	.	CASSGDGSYNSPLHF	TGTGCCAGCAGCGGGGACGGCTCCTATAATTCACCCCTCCACTTT
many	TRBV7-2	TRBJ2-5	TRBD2	CASSLASGGAQETQYF	TGTGCCAGCAGCTTAGCGAGCGGGGGGGCCCAAGAGACCCAGTACTTC
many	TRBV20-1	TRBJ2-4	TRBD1	CSATRDRQNIQYF	TGCAGTGCCACCAGGGACAGGCAAAACATTCAGTACTTC
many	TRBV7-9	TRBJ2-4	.	CASSSRGDVIQYF	TGTGCCAGCAGCTCAAGGGGGGATGTCATTCAGTACTTC
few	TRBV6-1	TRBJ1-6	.	CASIRQRGWERSPLHF	TGTGCCAGCATAAGACAACGTGGGTGGGAACGATCACCCCTCCACTTT
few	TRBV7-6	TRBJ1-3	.	CASSRGQPGSGNTIYF	TGTGCCAGCAGCCGCGGACAGCCCGGCTCTGGAAACACCATATATTTT
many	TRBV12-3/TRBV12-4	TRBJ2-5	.	CASSSPQGGKTQYF	TGTGCCAGCAGTTCCCCCCAGGGCGGGAAGACCCAGTACTTC
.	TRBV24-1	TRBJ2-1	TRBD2	CATSDWSGGLNEQFF	TGTGCCACCAGTGATTGGAGCGGGGGACTCAATGAGCAGTTCTTC
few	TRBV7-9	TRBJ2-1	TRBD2	CASSLREGSEQFF	TGTGCCAGCAGCTTACGGGAGGGGAGTGAGCAGTTCTTC
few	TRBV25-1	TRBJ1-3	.	CASSELTESSGNTIYF	TGTGCCAGCAGTGAATTGACGGAGAGCTCTGGAAACACCATATATTTT
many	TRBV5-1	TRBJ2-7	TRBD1	CASSEQGEGYEQYF	TGCGCCAGCAGCGAACAGGGGGAAGGCTACGAGCAGTACTTC
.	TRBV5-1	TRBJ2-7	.	CASSLFRGGSYEQYF	TGCGCCAGCAGCTTGTTTAGGGGGGGCTCCTACGAGCAGTACTTC
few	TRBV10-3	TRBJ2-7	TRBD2	CAISESKTSGDSYEQYF	TGTGCCATCAGTGAGTCTAAGACTAGCGGGGACTCCTACGAGCAGTACTTC
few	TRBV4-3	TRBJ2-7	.	CASSQEGRSEQYF	TGCGCCAGCAGCCAAGAGGGTAGAAGCGAGCAGTACTTC
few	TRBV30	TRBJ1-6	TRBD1	CAWSTRGTSPLHF	TGTGCCTGGAGTACCAGGGGGACTTCACCCCTCCACTTT
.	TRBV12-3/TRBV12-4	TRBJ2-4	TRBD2	CASSEAPPLAGVPLQYF	TGTGCCAGCAGTGAAGCTCCCCCCTTAGCGGGGGTTCCTCTTCAGTACTTC